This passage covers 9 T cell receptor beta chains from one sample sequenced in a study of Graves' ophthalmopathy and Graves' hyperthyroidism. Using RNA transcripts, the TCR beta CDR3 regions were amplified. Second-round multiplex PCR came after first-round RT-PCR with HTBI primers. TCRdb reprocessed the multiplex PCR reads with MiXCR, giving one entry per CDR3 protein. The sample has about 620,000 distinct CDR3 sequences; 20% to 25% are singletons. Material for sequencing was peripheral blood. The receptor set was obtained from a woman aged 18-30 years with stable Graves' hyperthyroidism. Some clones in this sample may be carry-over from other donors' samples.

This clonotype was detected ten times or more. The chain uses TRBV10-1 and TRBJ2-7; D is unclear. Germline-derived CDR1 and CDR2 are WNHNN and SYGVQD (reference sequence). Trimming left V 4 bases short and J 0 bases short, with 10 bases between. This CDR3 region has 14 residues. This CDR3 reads CASSVSRSSYEQYF. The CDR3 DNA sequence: TGCGCCAGCAGTGTGAGCAGAAGCTCCTACGAGCAGTACTTC.

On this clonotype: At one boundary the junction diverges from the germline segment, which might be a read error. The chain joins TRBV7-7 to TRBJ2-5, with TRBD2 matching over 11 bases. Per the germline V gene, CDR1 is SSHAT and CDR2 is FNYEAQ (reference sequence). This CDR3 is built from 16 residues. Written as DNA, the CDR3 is TGTGCTAGCAGCTCGGGACTAGCGGCAAACCAAGAGACCCAGTACTTC. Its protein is CASSSGLAANQETQYF.

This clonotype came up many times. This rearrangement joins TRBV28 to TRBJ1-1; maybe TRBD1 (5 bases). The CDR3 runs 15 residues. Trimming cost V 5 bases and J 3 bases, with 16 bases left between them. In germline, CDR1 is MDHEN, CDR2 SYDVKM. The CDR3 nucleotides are TGTGCCAGCAGTACCCAGGACATTATGGACACTGAAGCTTTCTTT. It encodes CASSTQDIMDTEAFF. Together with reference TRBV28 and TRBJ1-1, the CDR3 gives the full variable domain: DVKVTQSSRYLVKRTGEKVFLECVQDMDHENMFWYRQDPGLGLRLIYFSYDVKMKEKGDIPEGYSVSREKKERFSLILESASTNQTSMYLCASSTQDIMDTEAFFGQGTRLTVV.

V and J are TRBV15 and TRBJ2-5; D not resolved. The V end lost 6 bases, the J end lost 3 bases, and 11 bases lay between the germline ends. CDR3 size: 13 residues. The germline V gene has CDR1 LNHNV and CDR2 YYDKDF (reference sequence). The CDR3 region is CATRRGIEETQYF. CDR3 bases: TGTGCCACCAGACGTGGCATAGAAGAGACCCAGTACTTC.

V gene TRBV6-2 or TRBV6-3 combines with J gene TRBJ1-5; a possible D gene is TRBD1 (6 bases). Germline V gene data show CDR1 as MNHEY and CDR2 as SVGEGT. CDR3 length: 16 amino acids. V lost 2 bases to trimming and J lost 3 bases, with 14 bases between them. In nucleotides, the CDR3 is TGTGCCAGCAGTTACCCGTTCGGACAGTTCAATCAGCCCCAGCATTTT. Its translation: CASSYPFGQFNQPQHF.

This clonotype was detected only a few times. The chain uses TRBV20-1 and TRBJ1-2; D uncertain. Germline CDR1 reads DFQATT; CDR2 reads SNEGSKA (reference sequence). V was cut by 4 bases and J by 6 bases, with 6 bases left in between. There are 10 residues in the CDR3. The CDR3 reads CSAILDGYTF. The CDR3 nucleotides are TGCAGTGCTATCCTCGATGGCTACACCTTC.

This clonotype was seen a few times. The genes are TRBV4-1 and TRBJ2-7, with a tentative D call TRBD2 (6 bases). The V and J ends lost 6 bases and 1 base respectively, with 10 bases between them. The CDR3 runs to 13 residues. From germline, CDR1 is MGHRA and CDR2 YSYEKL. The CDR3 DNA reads TGCGCCAGCAGACCGACTAGTTCCTACGAGCAGTACTTC. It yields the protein CASRPTSSYEQYF.

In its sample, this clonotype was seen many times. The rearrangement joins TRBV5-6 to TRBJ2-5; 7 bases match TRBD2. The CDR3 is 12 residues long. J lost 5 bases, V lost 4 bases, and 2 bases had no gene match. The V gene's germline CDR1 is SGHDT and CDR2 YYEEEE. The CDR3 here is CASSREVETQYF. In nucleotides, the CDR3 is TGTGCCAGCAGCCGGGAGGTGGAGACCCAGTACTTC.

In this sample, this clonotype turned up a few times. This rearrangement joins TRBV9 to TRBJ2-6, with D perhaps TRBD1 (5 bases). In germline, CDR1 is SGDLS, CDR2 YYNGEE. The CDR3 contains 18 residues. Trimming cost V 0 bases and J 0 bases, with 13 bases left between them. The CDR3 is CASSVAPGWDSGANVLTF. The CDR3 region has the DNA TGTGCCAGCAGCGTAGCTCCAGGGTGGGACTCTGGGGCCAACGTCCTGACTTTC.